This TCR beta chain was sequenced for a study of memory CD4+ T cells and cytomegalovirus serostatus. Single viable CD3+CD4+CD8-CD45RO+ cells were sorted as the memory CD4+ T cells. Concerning this clone: No antigen is known for it.

Germline V gene data show CDR1 as SGHTA and CDR2 as FQGNSA. The V and J ends lost 3 bases and 3 bases, in that order; junction bases with no gene match: 6. The CDR3 has 17 residues. Authors' methods: After removing out-of-frame reads, approximately 2 million distinct TCRbeta sequences remained. Sequenced by immunoSEQ multiplex PCR; TCRdb stores in-frame clones only, minus some. V and J calls and clone size are those listed in that table; D and trimming were worked out from the DNA. The table includes 35,000 to 45,000 clones, 70% to 80% detected once. Findings of the study overall: CD4+ memory repertoires contained 67 of 164 reported CMV TCRbeta sequences. CMV serostatus prediction reached median AUC approximately 0.96, or 0.89 with US-trained model.

The chain links TRBV7-2 to TRBJ1-4; 11 bases are shared with TRBD1. The receptor's source is an adult in good health and CMV-seropositive. Sequenced material: memory CD4+ T cells from blood. CDR3 coding DNA: TGTGCCAGCAGCTTCTGGGACAGGGGGTTCCCTAATGAAAAACTGTTTTTT. Encoded protein: CASSFWDRGFPNEKLFF.